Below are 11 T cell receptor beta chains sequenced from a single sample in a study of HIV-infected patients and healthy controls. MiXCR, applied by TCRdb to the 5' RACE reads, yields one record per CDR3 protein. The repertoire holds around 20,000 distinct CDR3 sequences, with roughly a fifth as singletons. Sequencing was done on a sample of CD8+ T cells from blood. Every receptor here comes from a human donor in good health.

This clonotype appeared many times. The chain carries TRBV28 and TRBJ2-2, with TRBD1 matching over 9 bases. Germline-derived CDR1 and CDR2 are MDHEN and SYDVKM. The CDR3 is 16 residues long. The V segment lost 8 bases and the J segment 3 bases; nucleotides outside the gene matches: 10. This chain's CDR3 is CASGTDRGWDTGELFF. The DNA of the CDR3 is TGTGCCAGCGGGACAGACAGGGGGTGGGACACCGGGGAGCTGTTTTTT.

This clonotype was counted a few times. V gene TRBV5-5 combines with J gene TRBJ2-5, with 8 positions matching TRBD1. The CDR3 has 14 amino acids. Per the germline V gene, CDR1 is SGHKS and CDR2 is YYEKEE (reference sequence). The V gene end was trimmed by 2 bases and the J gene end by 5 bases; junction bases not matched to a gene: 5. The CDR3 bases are TGTGCCAGCAGCTTTACCAGGGGGCTGGAGACCCAGTACTTC. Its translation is CASSFTRGLETQYF. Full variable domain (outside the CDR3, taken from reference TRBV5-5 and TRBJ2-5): DAGVTQSPTHLIKTRGQQVTLRCSPISGHKSVSWYQQVLGQGPQFIFQYYEKEERGRGNFPDRFSARQFPNYSSELNVNALLLGDSALYLCASSFTRGLETQYFGPGTRLLVL.

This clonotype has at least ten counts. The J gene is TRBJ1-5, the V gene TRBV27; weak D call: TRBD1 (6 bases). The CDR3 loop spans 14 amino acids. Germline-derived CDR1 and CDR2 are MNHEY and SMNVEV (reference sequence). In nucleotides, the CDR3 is TGTGCACTAACGGGAGCAGGGGTAGATCAGCCCCAGCATTTT. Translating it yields CALTGAGVDQPQHF.

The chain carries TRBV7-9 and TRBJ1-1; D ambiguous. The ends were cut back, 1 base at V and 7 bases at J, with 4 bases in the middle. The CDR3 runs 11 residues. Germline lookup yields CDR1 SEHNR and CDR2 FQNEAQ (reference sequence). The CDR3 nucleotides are TGTGCCAGCAGCTTAGGGTTTGAAGCTTTCTTT. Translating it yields CASSLGFEAFF.

The CDR3 region is CASSVMGVVRTEAFF. In nucleotides, the CDR3 is TGTGCCAGCAGTGTAATGGGGGTGGTTCGGACTGAAGCTTTCTTT. The chain employs TRBV12-3 or TRBV12-4 and TRBJ1-1; possible D gene TRBD1, 5 bases. This CDR3 is 15 amino acids long. The V gene lost 5 bases and the J gene lost 5 bases, with 18 bases spanning the gap.

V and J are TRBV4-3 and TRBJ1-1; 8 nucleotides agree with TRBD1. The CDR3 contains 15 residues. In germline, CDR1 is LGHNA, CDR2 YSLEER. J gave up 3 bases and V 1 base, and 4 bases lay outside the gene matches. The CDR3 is CASSQAQTGDTEAFF. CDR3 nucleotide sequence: TGCGCCAGCAGCCAAGCCCAGACAGGGGACACTGAAGCTTTCTTT.

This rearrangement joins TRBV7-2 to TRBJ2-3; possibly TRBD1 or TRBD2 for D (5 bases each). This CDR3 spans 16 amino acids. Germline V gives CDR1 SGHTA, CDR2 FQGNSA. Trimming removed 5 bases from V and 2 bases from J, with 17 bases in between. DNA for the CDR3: TGTGCCAGCAGCCAACAGCTTGGGACGCCCACAGATACGCAGTATTTT. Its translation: CASSQQLGTPTDTQYF.

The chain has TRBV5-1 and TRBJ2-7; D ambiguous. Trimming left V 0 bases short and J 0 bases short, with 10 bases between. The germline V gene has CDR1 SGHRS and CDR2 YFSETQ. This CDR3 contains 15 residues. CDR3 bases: TGCGCCAGCAGCTTGGAAGGGTTCTCCTCCTACGAGCAGTACTTC. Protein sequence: CASSLEGFSSYEQYF.

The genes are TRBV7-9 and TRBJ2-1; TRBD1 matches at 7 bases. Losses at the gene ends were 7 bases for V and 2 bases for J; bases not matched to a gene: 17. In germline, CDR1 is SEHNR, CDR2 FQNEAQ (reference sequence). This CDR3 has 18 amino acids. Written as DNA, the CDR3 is TGTGCCAGCAACCCACCCCTCGATGACAGGGTTCCCTACAATGAGCAGTTCTTC. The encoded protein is CASNPPLDDRVPYNEQFF.

The CDR3 sequence: CASSSGQGAYNEQFF. The CDR3 coding sequence is TGTGCCAGCAGCTCTGGACAGGGCGCCTACAATGAGCAGTTCTTC. V is TRBV7-9 and J is TRBJ2-1; 8 nucleotides align to TRBD1. The V gene end was trimmed by 4 bases and the J gene end by 2 bases; junction bases not matched to a gene: 4. The CDR3 length is 15 residues. CDR1 and CDR2 (germline): SEHNR, FQNEAQ (reference sequence).

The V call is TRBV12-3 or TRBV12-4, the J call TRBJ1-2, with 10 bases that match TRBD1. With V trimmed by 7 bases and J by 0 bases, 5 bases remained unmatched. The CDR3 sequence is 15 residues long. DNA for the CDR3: TGTGCCAGCAAAGGGACAGGGGTTTCTAACTATGGCTACACCTTC. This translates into CASKGTGVSNYGYTF.